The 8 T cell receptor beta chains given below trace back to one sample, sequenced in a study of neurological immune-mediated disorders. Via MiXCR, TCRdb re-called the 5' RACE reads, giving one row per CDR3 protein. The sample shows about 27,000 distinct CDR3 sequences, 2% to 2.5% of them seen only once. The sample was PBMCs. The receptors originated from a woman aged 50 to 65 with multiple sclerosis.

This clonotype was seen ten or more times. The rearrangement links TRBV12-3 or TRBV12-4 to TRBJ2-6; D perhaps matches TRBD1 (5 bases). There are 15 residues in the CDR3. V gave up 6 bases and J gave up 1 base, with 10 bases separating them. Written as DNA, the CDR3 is TGTGCCAGCAGAGGCAGGGTTTCTGGGGCCAACGTCCTGACTTTC. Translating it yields CASRGRVSGANVLTF.

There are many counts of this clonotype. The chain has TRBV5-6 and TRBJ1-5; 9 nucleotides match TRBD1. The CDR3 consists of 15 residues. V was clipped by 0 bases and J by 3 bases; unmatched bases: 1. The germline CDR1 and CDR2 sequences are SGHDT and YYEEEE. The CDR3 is CASSLGQGDNQPQHF. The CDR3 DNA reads TGTGCCAGCAGCTTGGGACAGGGGGACAATCAGCCCCAGCATTTT. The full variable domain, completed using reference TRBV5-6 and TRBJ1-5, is DAGVTQSPTHLIKTRGQQVTLRCSPKSGHDTVSWYQQALGQGPQFIFQYYEEEERQRGNFPDRFSGHQFPNYSSELNVNALLLGDSALYLCASSLGQGDNQPQHFGDGTRLSIL.

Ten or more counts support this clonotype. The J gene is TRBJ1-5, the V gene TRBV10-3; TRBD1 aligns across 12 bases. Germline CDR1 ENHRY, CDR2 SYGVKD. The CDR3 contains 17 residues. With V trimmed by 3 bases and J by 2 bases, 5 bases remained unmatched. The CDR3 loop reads CAISDPGTGGRNQPQHF. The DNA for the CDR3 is TGTGCCATCAGTGACCCAGGGACAGGGGGCCGCAATCAGCCCCAGCATTTT.

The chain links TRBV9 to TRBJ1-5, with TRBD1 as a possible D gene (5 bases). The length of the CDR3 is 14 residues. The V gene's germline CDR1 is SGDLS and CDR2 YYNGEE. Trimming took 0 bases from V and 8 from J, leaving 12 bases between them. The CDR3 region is CASSVVGGKEPQHF. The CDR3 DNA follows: TGTGCCAGCAGCGTAGTTGGGGGGAAGGAGCCCCAGCATTTT.

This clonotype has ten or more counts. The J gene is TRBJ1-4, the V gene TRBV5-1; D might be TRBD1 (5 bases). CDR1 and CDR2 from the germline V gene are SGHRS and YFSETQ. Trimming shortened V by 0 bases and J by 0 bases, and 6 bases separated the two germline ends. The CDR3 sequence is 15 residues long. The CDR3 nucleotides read TGCGCCAGCAGCTTGGCGGGGGCAACTAATGAAAAACTGTTTTTT. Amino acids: CASSLAGATNEKLFF.

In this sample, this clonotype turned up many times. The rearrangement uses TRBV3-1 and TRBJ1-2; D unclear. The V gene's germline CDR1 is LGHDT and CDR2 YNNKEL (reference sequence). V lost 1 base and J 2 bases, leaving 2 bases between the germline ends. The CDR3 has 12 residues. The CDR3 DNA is TGTGCCAGCAGCCAAGTCAACTATGGCTACACCTTC. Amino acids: CASSQVNYGYTF.

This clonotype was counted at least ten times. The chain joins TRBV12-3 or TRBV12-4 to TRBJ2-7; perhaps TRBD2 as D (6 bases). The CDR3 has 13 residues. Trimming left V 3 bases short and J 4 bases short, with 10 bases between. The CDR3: CASSFSGGYEQYF. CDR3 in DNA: TGTGCCAGCAGTTTTTCCGGGGGTTACGAGCAGTACTTC.

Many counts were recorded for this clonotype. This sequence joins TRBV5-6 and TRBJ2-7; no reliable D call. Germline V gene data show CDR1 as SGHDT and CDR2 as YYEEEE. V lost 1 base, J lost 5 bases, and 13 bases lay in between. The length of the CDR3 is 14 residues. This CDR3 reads CASSLSPGLDEQYF. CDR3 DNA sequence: TGTGCCAGCAGCTTGTCTCCGGGTTTGGACGAGCAGTACTTC.